This TCR beta chain was captured in a study of control samples from healthy donors and cancer patients. The CDR3 is 16 residues long. With 3 bases clipped from V and 5 bases from J, the junction kept 10 bases outside the gene matches. Germline CDR1 is SGHNT and CDR2 is YYREEE (reference sequence). Assay: immunoSEQ multiplex PCR; the TCRdb copy retains only in-frame clones and omits some. Here the sample spans 95,000 to 130,000 clones, 80% to 90% being singletons. Material: PBMCs. This receptor was taken from a woman between 50 and 59 years old with colorectal cancer. This sequence joins TRBV5-4 and TRBJ2-5; TRBD1 matches 10 bases. DNA for the CDR3: TGTGCCAGCAGCTCGGGTCTGGACAGGGGGACGGAGACCCAGTACTTC. This encodes CASSSGLDRGTETQYF.